This T cell receptor (beta chain) was observed in a study of blood T cell repertoires in COVID-19. Study-wide background: Material from acute and convalescent COVID-19 was sourced from the United States, Italy and Spain.

V was shortened by 7 bases and J by 7 bases, with 14 bases between the two germline ends. Germline V lookup: CDR1 SNHLY, CDR2 FYNNEI. This CDR3 is built from 13 residues. Generated by immunoSEQ multiplex PCR, the TCRdb table keeps only in-frame clones and is missing some. The data contain about 39,000 clones, around 87% of them singletons. Sequencing used peripheral blood. This TCR came from a man between 45 and 60 years old with active or convalescent COVID-19. This chain uses TRBV2 with TRBJ1-5; D perhaps matches TRBD1 (6 bases). The CDR3 sequence is CASKGSGEQPQHF. CDR3 coding DNA: TGTGCCAGCAAAGGGTCAGGGGAACAGCCCCAGCATTTT.